The clone carrying this TCR beta chain has just one count. The entry originates in a study of T cell responses to AZD1222 COVID-19 vaccine. Only in-frame clones appear in the TCRdb table, and some are missing; sequencing was by immunoSEQ multiplex PCR. The sample consists of 180,000 or so clones, about 89% of them appearing once. The TCR comes from an adult in good health. The source was peripheral blood, collected on day 0 of AZD1222 vaccination.

The CDR3: CASSERQGGLFF. CDR3 DNA: TGTGCCAGCAGTGAACGTCAGGGAGGGCTGTTTTTT. V usage is TRBV2 and J usage is TRBJ2-2; a possible D gene is TRBD2 (6 bases). Trimming took off 2 bases at V and 13 bases at J, with 11 bases between the two ends. The CDR3 is made up of 12 amino acids. CDR1 SNHLY and CDR2 FYNNEI come from the germline V gene.